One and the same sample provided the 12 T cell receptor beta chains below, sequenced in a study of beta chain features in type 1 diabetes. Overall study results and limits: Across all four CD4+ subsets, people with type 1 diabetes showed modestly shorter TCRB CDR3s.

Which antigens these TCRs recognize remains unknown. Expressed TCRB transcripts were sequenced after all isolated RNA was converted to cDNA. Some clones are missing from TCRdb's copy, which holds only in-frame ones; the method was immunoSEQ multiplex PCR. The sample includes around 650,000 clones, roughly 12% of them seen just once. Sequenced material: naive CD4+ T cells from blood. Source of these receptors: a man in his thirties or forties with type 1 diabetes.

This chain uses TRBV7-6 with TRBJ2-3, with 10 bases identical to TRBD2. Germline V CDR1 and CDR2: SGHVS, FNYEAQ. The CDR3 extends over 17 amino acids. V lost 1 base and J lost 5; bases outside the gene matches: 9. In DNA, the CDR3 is TGTGCCAGCAGCTTAGACCCCTTAGCGGGGGGCCAAGATACGCAGTATTTT. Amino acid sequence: CASSLDPLAGGQDTQYF.

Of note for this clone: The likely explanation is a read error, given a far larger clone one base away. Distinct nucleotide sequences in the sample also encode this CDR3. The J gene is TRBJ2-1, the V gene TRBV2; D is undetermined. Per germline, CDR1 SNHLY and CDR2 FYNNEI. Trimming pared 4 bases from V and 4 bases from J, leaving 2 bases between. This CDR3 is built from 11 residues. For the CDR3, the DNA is TGTGCCAGCAGTGGTTACAATGAGCAGTTCTTC. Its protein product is CASSGYNEQFF.

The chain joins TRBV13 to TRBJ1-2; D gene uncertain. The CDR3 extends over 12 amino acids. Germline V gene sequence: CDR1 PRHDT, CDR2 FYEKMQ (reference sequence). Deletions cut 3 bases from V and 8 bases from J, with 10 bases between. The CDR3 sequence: CASSFFSGGYTF. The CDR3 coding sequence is TGTGCCAGCAGCTTTTTTTCTGGAGGCTACACCTTC.

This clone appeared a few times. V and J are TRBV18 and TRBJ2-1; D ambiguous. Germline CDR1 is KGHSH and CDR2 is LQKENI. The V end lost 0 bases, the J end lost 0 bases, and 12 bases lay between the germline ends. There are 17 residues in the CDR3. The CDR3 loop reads CASSPPWSTSSYNEQFF. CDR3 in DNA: TGTGCCAGCTCACCACCCTGGTCTACGAGCTCCTACAATGAGCAGTTCTTC.

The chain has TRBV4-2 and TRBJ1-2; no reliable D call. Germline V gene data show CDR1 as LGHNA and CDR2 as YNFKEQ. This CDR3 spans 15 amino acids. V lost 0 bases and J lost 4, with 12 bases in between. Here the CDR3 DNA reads TGTGCCAGCAGCCAAGATAGCGCCTACGCCTATGGCTACACCTTC. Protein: CASSQDSAYAYGYTF.

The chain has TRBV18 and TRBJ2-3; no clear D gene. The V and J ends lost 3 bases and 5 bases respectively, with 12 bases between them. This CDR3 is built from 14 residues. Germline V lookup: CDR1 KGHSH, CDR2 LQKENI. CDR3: CASSPRSEIDTQYF. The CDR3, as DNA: TGTGCCAGCTCACCTCGTAGTGAAATAGATACGCAGTATTTT.

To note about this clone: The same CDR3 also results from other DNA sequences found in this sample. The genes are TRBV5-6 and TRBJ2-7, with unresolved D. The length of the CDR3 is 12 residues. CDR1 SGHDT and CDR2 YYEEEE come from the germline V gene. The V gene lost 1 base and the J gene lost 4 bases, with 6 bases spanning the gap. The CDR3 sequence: CASSLRRYEQYF. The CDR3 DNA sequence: TGTGCCAGCAGCTTGCGCAGGTACGAGCAGTACTTC.

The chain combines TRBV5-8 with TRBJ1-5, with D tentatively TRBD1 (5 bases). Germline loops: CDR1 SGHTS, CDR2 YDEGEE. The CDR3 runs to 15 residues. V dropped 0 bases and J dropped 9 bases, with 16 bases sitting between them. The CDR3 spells CASSLDQGYPSPQHF. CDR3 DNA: TGTGCCAGCAGCTTGGACCAGGGATACCCTTCGCCCCAGCATTTT.

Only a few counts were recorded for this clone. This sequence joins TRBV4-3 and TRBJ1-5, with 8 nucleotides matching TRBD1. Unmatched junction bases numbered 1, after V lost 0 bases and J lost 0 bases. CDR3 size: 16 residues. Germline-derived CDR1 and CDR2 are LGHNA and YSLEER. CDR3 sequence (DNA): TGCGCCAGCAGCCAAGATGGGACAGGTAGCAATCAGCCCCAGCATTTT. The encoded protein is CASSQDGTGSNQPQHF.

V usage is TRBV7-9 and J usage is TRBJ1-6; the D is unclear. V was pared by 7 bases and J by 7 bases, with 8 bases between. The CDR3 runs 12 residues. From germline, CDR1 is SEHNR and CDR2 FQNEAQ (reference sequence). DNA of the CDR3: TGTGCCAGCACCGAACTCAATTCACCCCTCCACTTT. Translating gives CASTELNSPLHF.

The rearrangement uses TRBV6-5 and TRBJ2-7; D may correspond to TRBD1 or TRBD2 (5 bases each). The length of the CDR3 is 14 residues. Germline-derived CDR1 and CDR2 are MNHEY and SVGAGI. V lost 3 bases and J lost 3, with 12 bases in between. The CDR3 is CASSYGTAYYEQYF. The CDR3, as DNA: TGTGCCAGCAGTTATGGGACGGCCTACTACGAGCAGTACTTC.

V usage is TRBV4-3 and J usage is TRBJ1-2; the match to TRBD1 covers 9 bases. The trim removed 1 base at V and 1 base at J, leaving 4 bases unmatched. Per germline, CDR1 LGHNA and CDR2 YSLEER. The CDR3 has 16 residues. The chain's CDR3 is CASSQGQGGNNYGYTF. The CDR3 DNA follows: TGCGCCAGCAGCCAAGGACAGGGGGGCAATAACTATGGCTACACCTTC.